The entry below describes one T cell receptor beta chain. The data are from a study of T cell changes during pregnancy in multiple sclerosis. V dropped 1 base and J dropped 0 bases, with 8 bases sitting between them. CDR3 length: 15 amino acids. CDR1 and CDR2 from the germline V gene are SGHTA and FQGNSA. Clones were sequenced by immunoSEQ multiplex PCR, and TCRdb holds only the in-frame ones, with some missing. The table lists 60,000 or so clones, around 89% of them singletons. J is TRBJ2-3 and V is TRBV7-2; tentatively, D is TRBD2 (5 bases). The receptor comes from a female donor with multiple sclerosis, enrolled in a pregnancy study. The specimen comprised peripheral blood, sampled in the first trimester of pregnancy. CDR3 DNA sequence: TGTGCCAGCAGCTTAGGGGAGTTTAGCACAGATACGCAGTATTTT. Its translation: CASSLGEFSTDTQYF.